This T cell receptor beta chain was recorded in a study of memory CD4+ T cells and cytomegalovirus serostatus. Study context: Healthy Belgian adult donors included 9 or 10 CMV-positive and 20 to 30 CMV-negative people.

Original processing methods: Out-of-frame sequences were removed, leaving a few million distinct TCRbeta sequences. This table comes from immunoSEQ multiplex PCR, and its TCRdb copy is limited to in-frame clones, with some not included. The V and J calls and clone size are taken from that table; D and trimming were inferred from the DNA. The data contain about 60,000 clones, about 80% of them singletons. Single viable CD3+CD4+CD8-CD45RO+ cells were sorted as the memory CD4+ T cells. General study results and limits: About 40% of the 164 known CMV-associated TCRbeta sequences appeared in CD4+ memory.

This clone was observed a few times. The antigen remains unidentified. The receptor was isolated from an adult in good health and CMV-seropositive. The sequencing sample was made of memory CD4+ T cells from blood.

The CDR3 DNA sequence: TGTGCCAGGGCGAAGGGACTTGCGATTGAAGAGACCCAGTACTTC. This gives the protein CARAKGLAIEETQYF. The chain couples TRBV25-1 to TRBJ2-5; D might be TRBD2 (6 bases). This CDR3 has 15 amino acids. The germline V gene has CDR1 MGHDK and CDR2 SYGVNS. Trimming pared 9 bases from V and 3 bases from J, leaving 20 bases between.